The 15 T cell receptor beta chains below come from one sample, sequenced in a study of T cell repertoires in cytomegalovirus infection. TCRdb re-derived calls from the reads in MiXCR, one entry per CDR3 protein. This sample has 480,000 or so distinct CDR3 sequences, with around 11% found just once. The sequenced material came from PBMCs. The receptors derive from a human donor in good health (CMV status not recorded). Some clones in this sample may be carry-over from other donors' samples.

The table lists this clonotype with many counts. The gene calls are TRBV14 and TRBJ1-2; weak D call: TRBD1 (5 bases). The CDR3 is 12 amino acids. The germline CDR1 and CDR2 sequences are SGHDN and FVKESK. Between the trimmed V and J ends, which lost 5 bases and 11 bases, there was a span of 15 bases. CDR3 sequence reads: CASSVVPGPYTF. DNA of the CDR3: TGTGCCAGCAGCGTCGTCCCGGGGCCATACACCTTC.

This chain uses TRBV5-1 with TRBJ1-1; TRBD1 aligns across 11 bases. V was pared by 4 bases and J by 2 bases, with 10 bases of the junction left unmatched. The CDR3 consists of 17 residues. From germline, CDR1 is SGHRS and CDR2 YFSETQ. For the CDR3, the DNA is TGCGCCAGCAGCGACGGGACAGGGGGGCTCGTCAACACTGAAGCTTTCTTT. Protein: CASSDGTGGLVNTEAFF. Drawing the rest from reference TRBV5-1 and TRBJ1-1, the complete variable domain is KAGVTQTPRYLIKTRGQQVTLSCSPISGHRSVSWYQQTPGQGLQFLFEYFSETQRNKGNFPGRFSGRQFSNSRSEMNVSTLELGDSALYLCASSDGTGGLVNTEAFFGQGTRLTVV.

Turning to this clonotype: A much bigger clone sits one base away, suggesting this may be a read error. V usage is TRBV19 and J usage is TRBJ1-5; D remains ambiguous. This CDR3 is 16 amino acids long. The V end was cut by 1 base, the J end by 6 bases, with 16 bases between. Germline V CDR1 and CDR2: LNHDA, SQIVND (reference sequence). CDR3 loop: CASSIVGVIGSQPQHF. CDR3 DNA sequence: TGTGCCAGTAGTATAGTTGGCGTGATCGGCAGTCAGCCCCAGCATTTT.

This clonotype was found many times. The V and J genes are TRBV7-9 and TRBJ1-2; TRBD1 might be the D (6 bases). The CDR3 spans 16 residues. CDR1 is SEHNR and CDR2 is FQNEAQ in the germline V gene (reference sequence). Deletions cut 4 bases from V and 2 bases from J, with 17 bases between. CDR3 nucleotide sequence: TGTGCCAGCAGCTCAGGGCCAGGGGCTGGAAACTATGGCTACACCTTC. Translation: CASSSGPGAGNYGYTF.

At least ten counts were recorded for this clonotype. The chain employs TRBV7-8 and TRBJ1-1; D may be TRBD1 (5 bases). CDR1 is SGHVS, CDR2 FQNEAQ, per germline. This CDR3 region has 17 residues. Trimming shortened V by 4 bases and J by 1 base, and 19 bases separated the two germline ends. The CDR3 DNA sequence: TGTGCCAGCAGCTATCGATTACGTCCAGGGCCGAACACTGAAGCTTTCTTT. Its translation: CASSYRLRPGPNTEAFF. The full variable domain, its missing parts supplied by reference TRBV7-8 and TRBJ1-1, is GAGVSQSPRYKVAKRGQDVALRCDPISGHVSLFWYQQALGQGPEFLTYFQNEAQLDKSGLPSDRFFAERPEGSVSTLKIQRTQQEDSAVYLCASSYRLRPGPNTEAFFGQGTRLTVV.

The CDR3 nucleotides read TGTGCCTGGAAGCGTGTGTCCTACAATGAGCAGTTCTTC. Amino acid sequence: CAWKRVSYNEQFF. V gene TRBV30 combines with J gene TRBJ2-1; no clear D. CDR3 length: 13 residues. The V and J ends lost 4 bases and 1 base respectively, with 8 bases between them. In germline, CDR1 is GTSNPN, CDR2 SVGIG (reference sequence).

This clonotype was counted a few times. The chain carries TRBV19 and TRBJ1-5, with 12 bases aligning to TRBD1. Germline lookup yields CDR1 LNHDA and CDR2 SQIVND (reference sequence). Trimming took 9 bases from V and 6 from J; bases not matched to a gene: 3. The CDR3 consists of 13 residues. The CDR3 bases are TGTGCCAGCGGGACAGGGGGCTTTCAGCCCCAGCATTTT. Amino acids: CASGTGGFQPQHF. Complete variable domain (other parts from reference TRBV19 and TRBJ1-5): DGGITQSPKYLFRKEGQNVTLSCEQNLNHDAMYWYRQDPGQGLRLIYYSQIVNDFQKGDIAEGYSVSREKKESFPLTVTSAQKNPTAFYLCASGTGGFQPQHFGDGTRLSIL.

This clonotype has a count of ten or more. The CDR3: CASSLFTGPNEQFF. CDR3 DNA sequence: TGTGCCAGCAGCTTGTTCACGGGGCCCAATGAGCAGTTCTTC. The chain links TRBV5-5 to TRBJ2-1; D is perhaps TRBD1 or TRBD2 (5 bases each). The CDR3 consists of 14 residues. V was pared by 1 base and J by 6 bases, with 11 bases between. CDR1 is SGHKS, CDR2 YYEKEE, per germline (reference sequence).

As to this clonotype: The conserved closing phenylalanine or tryptophan is absent in this CDR3, likely reflecting a read error. The genes are TRBV14 and TRBJ2-7; tentatively, D is TRBD2 (5 bases). V dropped 6 bases and J dropped 4 bases, with 13 bases sitting between them. CDR1 is SGHDN, CDR2 FVKESK, per germline. This CDR3 is built from 13 residues. CDR3 in amino acids: CASRRSSGYEQYS. DNA for the CDR3: TGTGCCAGCAGAAGGAGCTCGGGGTACGAGCAGTACTCC.

This clonotype came up many times. This rearrangement joins TRBV7-9 to TRBJ2-3; 8 bases fit TRBD2. The J segment lost 4 bases and the V segment lost 1 base, leaving 4 bases of the junction unmatched. CDR1 is SEHNR, CDR2 FQNEAQ, per germline (reference sequence). The CDR3 contains 15 residues. The CDR3 protein is CASSLGLAMPDTQYF. The CDR3 DNA follows: TGTGCCAGCAGCTTAGGACTAGCGATGCCAGATACGCAGTATTTT.

This clonotype was counted a few times. The chain links TRBV5-6 to TRBJ1-5; no definite D call. V dropped 3 bases and J dropped 5 bases, with 9 bases sitting between them. Looked up from germline, CDR1 is SGHDT and CDR2 is YYEEEE. The CDR3 has 13 amino acids. This CDR3 reads CASSSRRDQPQHF. The CDR3, as DNA: TGTGCCAGCAGCTCTCGACGGGATCAGCCCCAGCATTTT.

The chain joins TRBV19 to TRBJ2-1, with D perhaps being TRBD1 or TRBD2 (5 bases each). Germline CDR1 reads LNHDA; CDR2 reads SQIVND (reference sequence). This CDR3 is built from 16 residues. The germline V and J ends were trimmed by 7 bases and 0 bases, with 16 bases remaining between them. The CDR3 spells CASMAGSRASYNEQFF. CDR3 nucleotides: TGTGCCAGTATGGCAGGGAGCAGGGCCTCCTACAATGAGCAGTTCTTC.

This clonotype occurred many times. The chain has TRBV27 and TRBJ2-5; 8 bases are shared with TRBD2. V dropped 6 bases and J dropped 6; count of bases not matched to a gene: 12. Germline loops: CDR1 MNHEY, CDR2 SMNVEV (reference sequence). This CDR3 comprises 15 residues. This CDR3 is CASSTGGATGQTQYF. The CDR3 DNA sequence: TGTGCCAGCAGCACCGGGGGGGCTACGGGGCAGACCCAGTACTTC.

There are many counts of this clonotype. J is TRBJ1-5 and V is TRBV7-2, with no clear D. CDR1 SGHTA and CDR2 FQGNSA come from the germline V gene. V shed 5 bases and J shed 0 bases, with 5 bases lying between them. This CDR3 spans 13 amino acids. The CDR3 region has the DNA TGTGCCAGCAGCACCTCTAGCAATCAGCCCCAGCATTTT. This sequence encodes CASSTSSNQPQHF.

This clonotype was counted ten times or more. The chain is built from TRBV28 and TRBJ1-1; 8 positions agree with TRBD1. The length of the CDR3 is 13 residues. Germline CDR1 and CDR2: MDHEN and SYDVKM. The V and J ends lost 6 bases and 7 bases, in that order; junction bases with no gene match: 7. The CDR3 protein is CASSHDRGLEAFF. The DNA for the CDR3 is TGTGCCAGCAGCCATGACAGGGGACTTGAAGCTTTCTTT.